This T cell receptor (beta chain) was observed in a study of cytomegalovirus exposure and HLA in healthy donors. Findings and limits, study-wide: Altogether, 160 or so TCR beta chains were recorded as cytomegalovirus-associated. Under in vitro conditions, a few CMV-associated chains were confirmed as specific for CMV antigens. A link between a missense DCLRE1C variant and TCR beta V- and J-gene trimming emerged from a later analysis.

The germline V and J ends were trimmed by 1 base and 5 bases, with 17 bases remaining between them. The CDR3 runs to 16 residues. CDR1 SQVTM and CDR2 ANQGSEA come from the germline V gene. The primer mix had 60 Vbeta and 13 Jbeta primers. Profiling relied on immunoSEQ multiplex PCR, and the TCRdb table lists in-frame clones only, not all of them. Of hundreds of thousands of clones listed, more than 75% were seen once; the top ten hold approximately 3.8%. Turning to this clone: Its antigen is unknown.

The TCR comes from a male donor in good health and CMV-seronegative. The chain uses TRBV29-1 and TRBJ1-4; D is ambiguous. Sequencing was performed on PBMCs. The CDR3: CSVEVISSSWNEKLFF. Written as DNA, the CDR3 is TGCAGCGTTGAAGTAATTTCGAGTTCGTGGAATGAAAAACTGTTTTTT.